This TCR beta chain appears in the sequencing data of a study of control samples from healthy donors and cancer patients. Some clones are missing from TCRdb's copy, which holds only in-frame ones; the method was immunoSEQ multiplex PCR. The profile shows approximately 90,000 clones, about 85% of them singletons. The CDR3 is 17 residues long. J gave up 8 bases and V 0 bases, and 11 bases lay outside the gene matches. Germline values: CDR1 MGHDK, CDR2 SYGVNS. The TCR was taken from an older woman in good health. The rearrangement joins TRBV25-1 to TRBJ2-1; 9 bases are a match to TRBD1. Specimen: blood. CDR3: CASSEYRSRDREYEQFF. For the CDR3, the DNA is TGTGCCAGCAGTGAATATCGGAGTAGGGACAGGGAATATGAGCAGTTCTTC.